This TCR beta chain was documented in a study of shared clonotypes between healthy human individuals. This clone was seen only a few times. The protocol was immunoSEQ multiplex PCR, while the TCRdb copy is restricted to in-frame clones and leaves out a portion. Of 2.3 million or so clones listed, 85% to 95% are singletons. CD4+ cell separation produced CD45RA+ naive and CD45RA-negative memory subsets. The sequenced sample was naive CD4+ T cells from PBMCs. Specified subset: CD45RA+ positively selected. This receptor was taken from a man aged 18 to 35 in good health. Some clones in this sample may be carry-over from other donors' samples.

CDR3: CASSQDSLMQPQHF. In nucleotides, the CDR3 is TGCGCCAGCAGCCAAGACAGCTTAATGCAGCCCCAGCATTTT. The chain uses TRBV4-1 and TRBJ1-5; D remains unclear. Germline CDR1 is MGHRA and CDR2 is YSYEKL. CDR3 length equals 14 residues. Between the trimmed V and J ends, which lost 0 bases and 7 bases, there was a span of 10 bases.